This TCR beta chain was sequenced for a study of blood T cell repertoires in COVID-19. Overall study: Acute and convalescent COVID-19 samples came from the United States, Italy and Spain.

This clone was seen only a few times. TCRdb keeps only in-frame clones here, not all; method: immunoSEQ multiplex PCR. The data hold some 180,000 clones, with just under 85% observed a single time. V dropped 11 bases and J dropped 5; count of bases not matched to a gene: 22. This CDR3 is 18 amino acids long. Germline V lookup: CDR1 KGHDR, CDR2 SFDVKD. The chain has TRBV24-1 and TRBJ2-2; the match to TRBD1 covers 7 bases. Material: peripheral blood. The clonotype comes from a woman aged 80 or older with COVID-19, enrolled during active disease. CDR3 region: CAIQGSARDPALTGELFF. CDR3 bases: TGTGCCATACAGGGGAGCGCCCGAGACCCAGCGCTTACCGGGGAGCTGTTTTTT.